This section outlines one T cell receptor beta chain sequence together with its context. The target antigen is unknown. TCRdb recomputed calls from the 5' RACE reads with MiXCR, one row per CDR3 protein. The table includes roughly 100,000 distinct CDR3 sequences, around 24% detected once. The CDR3 runs 15 residues. CDR1 and CDR2 (germline): SGHRS, YFSETQ. V was shortened by 2 bases and J by 1 base, with 10 bases between the two germline ends. This entry belongs to a study of CD8 T cells in ankylosing spondylitis. Findings of the study overall: Among TCR beta sequences, a motif of fewer than 10 highly homologous variants appeared characteristic of ankylosing spondylitis blood.

Material for sequencing was synovial fluid, either unsorted or a sorted T cell fraction (not recorded which). The chain carries TRBV5-1 and TRBJ1-3, with D possibly matching TRBD1 (6 bases). The TCR sequence derives from a male donor with ankylosing spondylitis. This CDR3 reads CASSFEGQSGNTIYF. The CDR3 nucleotides are TGCGCCAGCAGCTTCGAGGGACAATCTGGAAACACCATATATTTT.